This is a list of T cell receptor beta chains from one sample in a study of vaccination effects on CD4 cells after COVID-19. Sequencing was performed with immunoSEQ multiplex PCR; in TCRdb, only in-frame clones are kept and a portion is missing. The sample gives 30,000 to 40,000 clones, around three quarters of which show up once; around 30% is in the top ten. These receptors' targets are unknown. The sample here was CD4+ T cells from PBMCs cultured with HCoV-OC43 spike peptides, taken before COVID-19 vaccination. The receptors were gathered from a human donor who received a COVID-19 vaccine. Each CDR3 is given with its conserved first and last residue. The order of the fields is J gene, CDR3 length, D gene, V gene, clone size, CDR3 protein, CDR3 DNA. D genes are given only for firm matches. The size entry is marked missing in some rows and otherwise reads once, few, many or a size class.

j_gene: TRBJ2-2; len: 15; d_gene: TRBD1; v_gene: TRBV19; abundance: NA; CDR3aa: CASSQTGFIAGELFF; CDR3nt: TGTGCCAGTAGCCAGACAGGGTTCATTGCCGGGGAGCTGTTTTTT
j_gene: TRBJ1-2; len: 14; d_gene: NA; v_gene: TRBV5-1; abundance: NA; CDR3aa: CASSLGQGPYGYTF; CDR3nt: TGCGCCAGCAGCTTGGGCCAGGGTCCCTATGGCTACACCTTC
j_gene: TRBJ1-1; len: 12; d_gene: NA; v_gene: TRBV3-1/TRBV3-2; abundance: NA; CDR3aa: CASSQANTEAFF; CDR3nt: TGTGCCAGCAGCCAGGCAAACACTGAAGCTTTCTTT
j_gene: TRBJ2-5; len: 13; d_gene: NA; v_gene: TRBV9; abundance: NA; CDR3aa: CASSVGPKETQYF; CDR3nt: TGTGCCAGCAGCGTGGGGCCGAAAGAGACCCAGTACTTC
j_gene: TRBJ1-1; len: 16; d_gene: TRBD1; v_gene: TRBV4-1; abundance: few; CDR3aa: CASSQAGTGFGAEAFF; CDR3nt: TGCGCCAGCAGCCAAGCTGGGACAGGGTTTGGTGCTGAAGCTTTCTTT
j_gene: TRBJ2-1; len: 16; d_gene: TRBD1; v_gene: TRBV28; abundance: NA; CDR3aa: CASAGPGTGGRNEQFF; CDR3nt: TGTGCCAGTGCCGGCCCTGGGACAGGGGGCCGCAATGAGCAGTTCTTC
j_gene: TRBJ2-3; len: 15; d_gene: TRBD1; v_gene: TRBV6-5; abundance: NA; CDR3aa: CAIQPGQPSTDTQYF; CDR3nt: TGTGCCATCCAGCCGGGACAGCCCAGCACAGATACGCAGTATTTT
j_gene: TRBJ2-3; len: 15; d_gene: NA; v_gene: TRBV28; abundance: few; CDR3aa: CASSSPTAHTDTQYF; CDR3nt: TGTGCCAGCAGTTCTCCTACGGCACACACAGATACGCAGTATTTT
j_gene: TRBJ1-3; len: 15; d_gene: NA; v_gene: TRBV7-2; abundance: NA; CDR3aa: CASSLAAGTGNTIYF; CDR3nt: TGTGCCAGCAGCTTAGCCGCAGGGACTGGAAACACCATATATTTT
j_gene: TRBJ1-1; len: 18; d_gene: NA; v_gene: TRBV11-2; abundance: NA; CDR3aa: CASSLYARPAGRNTEAFF; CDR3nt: TGTGCCAGCAGCCTCTATGCCCGGCCGGCAGGACGGAACACTGAAGCTTTCTTT
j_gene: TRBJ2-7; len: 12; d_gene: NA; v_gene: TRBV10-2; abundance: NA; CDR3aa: CASSETRYEQYF; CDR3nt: TGCGCCAGCAGTGAGACTCGCTACGAGCAGTACTTC
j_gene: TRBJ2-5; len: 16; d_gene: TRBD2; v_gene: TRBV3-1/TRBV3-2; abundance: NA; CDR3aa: CASSRTSGGPVETQYF; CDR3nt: TGTGCCAGCAGCCGGACTAGCGGGGGTCCGGTAGAGACCCAGTACTTC
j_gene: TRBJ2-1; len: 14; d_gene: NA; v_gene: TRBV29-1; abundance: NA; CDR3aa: CSPRPVGAYNEQFF; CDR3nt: TGCAGCCCACGTCCCGTCGGGGCCTACAATGAGCAGTTCTTC
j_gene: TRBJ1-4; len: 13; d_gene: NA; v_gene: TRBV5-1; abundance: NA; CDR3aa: CASRDTFNEKLFF; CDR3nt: TGCGCCAGCCGGGACACCTTTAATGAAAAACTGTTTTTT
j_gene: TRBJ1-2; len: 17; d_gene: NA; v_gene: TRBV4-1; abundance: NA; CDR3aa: CASSQGWRAGANYGYTF; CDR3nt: TGCGCCAGCAGCCAAGGGTGGAGGGCGGGAGCTAACTATGGCTACACCTTC
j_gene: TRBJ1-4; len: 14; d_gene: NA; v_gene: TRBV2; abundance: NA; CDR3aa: CASSESVRAGSLFF; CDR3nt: TGTGCCAGCAGTGAATCGGTCCGGGCGGGGAGCCTGTTTTTT
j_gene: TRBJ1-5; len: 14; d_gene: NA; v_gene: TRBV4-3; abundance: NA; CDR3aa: CASSPTMGDQPQHF; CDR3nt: TGCGCCAGCAGCCCGACAATGGGAGACCAGCCCCAGCATTTT
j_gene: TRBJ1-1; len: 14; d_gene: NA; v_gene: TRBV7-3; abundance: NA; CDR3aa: CASSLERTNTEAFF; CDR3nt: TGTGCCAGCAGCTTAGAACGGACGAACACTGAAGCTTTCTTT
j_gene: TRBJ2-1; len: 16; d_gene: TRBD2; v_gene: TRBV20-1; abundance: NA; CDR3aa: CSASASGGASYNEQFF; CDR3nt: TGCAGTGCTAGTGCTAGCGGGGGGGCCTCCTACAATGAGCAGTTCTTC
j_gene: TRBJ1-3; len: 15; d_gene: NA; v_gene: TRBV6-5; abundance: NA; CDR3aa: CASSLNRVTGNTIYF; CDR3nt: TGTGCCAGCAGTCTTAACAGGGTTACTGGAAACACCATATATTTT
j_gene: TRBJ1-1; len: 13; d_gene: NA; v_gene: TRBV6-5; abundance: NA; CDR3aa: CASSNRPNTEAFF; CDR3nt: TGTGCCAGCAGTAATCGGCCGAACACTGAAGCTTTCTTT
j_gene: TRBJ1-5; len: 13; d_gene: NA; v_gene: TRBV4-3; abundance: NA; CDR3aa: CASSQEGGRPQHF; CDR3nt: TGCGCCAGCAGCCAAGAGGGGGGTCGACCCCAGCATTTT
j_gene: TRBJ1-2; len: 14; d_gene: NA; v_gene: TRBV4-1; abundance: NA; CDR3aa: CASSQREGLGGYTF; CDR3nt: TGCGCCAGCAGCCAGAGGGAGGGATTGGGTGGCTACACCTTC
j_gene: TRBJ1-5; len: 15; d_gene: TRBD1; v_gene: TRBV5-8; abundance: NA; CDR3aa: CASSLGQGAIQPQHF; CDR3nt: TGTGCCAGCAGCTTGGGGCAGGGGGCGATTCAGCCCCAGCATTTT
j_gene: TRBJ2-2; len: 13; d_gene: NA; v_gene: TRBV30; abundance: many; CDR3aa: CAWDRTNTGELFF; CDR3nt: TGTGCCTGGGACAGGACAAACACCGGGGAGCTGTTTTTT
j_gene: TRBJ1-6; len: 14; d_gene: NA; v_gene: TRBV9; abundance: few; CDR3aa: CASSVGTVHSPLHF; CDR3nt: TGTGCCAGCAGCGTCGGAACGGTTCATTCACCCCTCCACTTT
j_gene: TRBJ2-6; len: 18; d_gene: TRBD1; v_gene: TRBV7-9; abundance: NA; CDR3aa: CASYQEGDRDPGANVLTF; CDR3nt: TGTGCCAGCTATCAGGAGGGGGACAGGGACCCTGGGGCCAACGTCCTGACTTTC
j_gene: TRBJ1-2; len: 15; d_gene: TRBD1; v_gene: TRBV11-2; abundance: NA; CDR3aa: CASSYPGQGGYGYTF; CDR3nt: TGTGCCAGCAGCTACCCAGGACAGGGAGGCTATGGCTACACCTTC
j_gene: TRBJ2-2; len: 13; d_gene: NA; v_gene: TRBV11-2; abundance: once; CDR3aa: CAGREASTGELFF; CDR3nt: TGTGCAGGCAGGGAGGCGAGCACCGGGGAGCTGTTTTTT
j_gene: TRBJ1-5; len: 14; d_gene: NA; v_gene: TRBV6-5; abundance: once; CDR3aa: CASRAFVDGQPQHF; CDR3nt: TGTGCCAGCAGAGCCTTCGTCGATGGGCAGCCCCAGCATTTT
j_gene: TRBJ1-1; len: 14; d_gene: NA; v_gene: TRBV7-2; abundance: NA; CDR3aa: CASSLTAGNTEAFF; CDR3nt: TGTGCCAGCAGTTTGACCGCGGGGAACACTGAAGCTTTCTTT
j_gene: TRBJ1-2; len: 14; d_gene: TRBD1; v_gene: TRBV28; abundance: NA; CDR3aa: CASKEQGKSYGYTF; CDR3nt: TGTGCCAGCAAGGAACAGGGGAAGTCGTATGGCTACACCTTC
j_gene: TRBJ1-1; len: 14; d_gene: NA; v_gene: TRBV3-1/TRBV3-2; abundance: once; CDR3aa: CASSLKPRNTEAFF; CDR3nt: TGTGCCAGCAGCCTCAAACCCCGGAACACTGAAGCTTTCTTT
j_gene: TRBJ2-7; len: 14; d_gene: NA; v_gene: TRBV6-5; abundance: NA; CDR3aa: CASSYGPGAYEQYF; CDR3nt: TGTGCCAGCAGTTACGGTCCGGGAGCCTACGAGCAGTACTTC
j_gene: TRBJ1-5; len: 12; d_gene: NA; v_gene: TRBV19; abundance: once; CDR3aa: CASTQGGQPQHF; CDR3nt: TGTGCCAGTACCCAGGGTGGCCAGCCCCAGCATTTT
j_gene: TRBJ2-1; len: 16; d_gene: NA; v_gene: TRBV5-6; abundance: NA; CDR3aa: CASSFDPVGTSDEQFF; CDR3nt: TGTGCCAGCAGCTTTGACCCGGTTGGGACGTCCGATGAGCAGTTCTTC
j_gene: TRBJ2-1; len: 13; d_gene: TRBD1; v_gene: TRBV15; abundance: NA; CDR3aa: CASGQGVYNEQFF; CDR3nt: TGTGCCTCGGGTCAGGGGGTTTACAATGAGCAGTTCTTC
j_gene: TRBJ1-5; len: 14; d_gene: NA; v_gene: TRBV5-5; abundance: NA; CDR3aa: CASSFQGSNQPQHF; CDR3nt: TGTGCCAGCAGCTTTCAGGGCAGCAATCAGCCCCAGCATTTT
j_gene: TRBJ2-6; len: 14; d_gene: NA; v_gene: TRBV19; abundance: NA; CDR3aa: CATGASSGANVLTF; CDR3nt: TGTGCCACCGGTGCCTCCTCTGGGGCCAACGTCCTGACTTTC
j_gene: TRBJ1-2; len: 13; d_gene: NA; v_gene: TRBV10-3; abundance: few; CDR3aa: CAISESTGYGYTF; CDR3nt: TGTGCCATCAGTGAGTCGACCGGGTATGGCTACACCTTC
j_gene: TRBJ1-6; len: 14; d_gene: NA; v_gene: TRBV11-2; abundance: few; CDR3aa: CASSLEGFLSPLHF; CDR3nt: TGTGCCAGCAGCTTGGAGGGTTTTCTTTCACCCCTCCACTTT
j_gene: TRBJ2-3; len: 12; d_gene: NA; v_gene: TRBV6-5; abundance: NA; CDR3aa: CASSLRGDTQYF; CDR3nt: TGTGCCAGCAGTCTTAGAGGCGATACGCAGTATTTT
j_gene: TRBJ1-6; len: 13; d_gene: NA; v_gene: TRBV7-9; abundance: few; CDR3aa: CASSLEAAPPLHF; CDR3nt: TGTGCCAGCAGCTTAGAGGCGGCCCCACCCCTCCACTTT
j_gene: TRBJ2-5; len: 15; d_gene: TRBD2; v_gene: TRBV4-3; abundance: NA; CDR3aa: CASSQDGLAAETQYF; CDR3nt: TGCGCCAGCAGCCAAGATGGACTAGCGGCAGAGACCCAGTACTTC
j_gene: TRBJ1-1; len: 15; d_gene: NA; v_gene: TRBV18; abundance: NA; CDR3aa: CASSPPGLRGTEAFF; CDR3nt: TGTGCCAGCTCACCTCCGGGACTCCGGGGGACTGAAGCTTTCTTT
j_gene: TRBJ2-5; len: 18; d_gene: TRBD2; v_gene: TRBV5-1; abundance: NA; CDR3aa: CASSLELAGAYGVETQYF; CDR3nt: TGCGCCAGCAGCTTGGAGCTAGCGGGGGCTTATGGGGTAGAGACCCAGTACTTC
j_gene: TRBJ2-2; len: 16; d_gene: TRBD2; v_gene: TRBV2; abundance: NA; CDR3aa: CASKGTSGIDTGELFF; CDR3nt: TGTGCCAGCAAGGGGACTAGCGGGATAGACACCGGGGAGCTGTTTTTT
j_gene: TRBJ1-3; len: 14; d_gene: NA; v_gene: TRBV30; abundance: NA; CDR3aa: CAWIAGAPGNTIYF; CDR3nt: TGTGCCTGGATTGCAGGCGCTCCTGGAAACACCATATATTTT
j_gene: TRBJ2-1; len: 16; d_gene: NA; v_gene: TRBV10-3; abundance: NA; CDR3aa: CAISDVGGGGDNEQFF; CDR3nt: TGTGCCATCAGTGACGTTGGCGGAGGGGGGGACAATGAGCAGTTCTTC
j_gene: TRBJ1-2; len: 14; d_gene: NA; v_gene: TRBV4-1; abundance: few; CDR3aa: CASSQMDGNYGYTF; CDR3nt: TGCGCCAGCAGCCAGATGGACGGTAACTATGGCTACACCTTC
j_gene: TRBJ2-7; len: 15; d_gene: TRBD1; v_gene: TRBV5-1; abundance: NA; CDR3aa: CASSTGQVTLYEQYF; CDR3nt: TGCGCCAGCAGTACGGGACAGGTCACCCTCTACGAGCAGTACTTC
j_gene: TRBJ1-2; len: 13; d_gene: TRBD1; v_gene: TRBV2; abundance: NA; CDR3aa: CASSLRSGGGYTF; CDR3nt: TGTGCCAGCAGTTTGAGGTCAGGGGGTGGCTACACCTTC
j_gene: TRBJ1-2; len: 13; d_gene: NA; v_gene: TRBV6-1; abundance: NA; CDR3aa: CASSEKGANGYTF; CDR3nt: TGTGCCAGCAGTGAGAAAGGGGCAAATGGCTACACCTTC
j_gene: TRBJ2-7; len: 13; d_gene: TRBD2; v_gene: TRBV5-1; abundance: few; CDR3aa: CASSLVPAGEQYF; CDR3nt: TGCGCCAGCAGCTTGGTCCCAGCGGGGGAGCAGTACTTC
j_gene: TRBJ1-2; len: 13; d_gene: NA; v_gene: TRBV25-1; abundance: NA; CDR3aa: CASSESWEGGYTF; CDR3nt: TGTGCCAGCAGTGAATCTTGGGAGGGGGGCTACACCTTC
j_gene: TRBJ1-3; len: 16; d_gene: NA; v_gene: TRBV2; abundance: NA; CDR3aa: CASSEGSNGSGNTIYF; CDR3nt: TGTGCCAGCAGTGAGGGCAGCAATGGCTCTGGAAACACCATATATTTT
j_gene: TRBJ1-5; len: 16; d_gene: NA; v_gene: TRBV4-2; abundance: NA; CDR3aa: CASSQAVQGGNQPQHF; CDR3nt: TGTGCCAGCAGCCAAGCGGTACAGGGAGGCAATCAGCCCCAGCATTTT
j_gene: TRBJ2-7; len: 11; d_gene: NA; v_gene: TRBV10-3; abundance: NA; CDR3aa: CAISERYEQYF; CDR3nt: TGTGCCATCAGTGAGAGATACGAGCAGTACTTC